Listed here are 28 T cell receptor beta chains from one sample, sequenced in a study of CD8+CD57+ T cells in acquired aplastic anemia. Genomic DNA provided the template from which TCR beta VDJ and CDR3 profiles were obtained. A single record per CDR3 protein comes from TCRdb applying MiXCR to the reads. The data contain roughly 200,000 distinct CDR3 sequences, approximately 65% of them seen just once; the ten biggest clones take up around three fifths. Sequenced patients had shown CD8+CD57+ cell expansion by flow cytometry. The specimen was sorted CD4+, CD8+, or CD8+CD57+ T cells (not recorded which) from PBMCs. All receptors derive from a human donor with aplastic anemia.

This clonotype was detected ten times or more. V gene TRBV25-1 combines with J gene TRBJ2-2, with 8 bases aligning to TRBD1. This CDR3 spans 16 amino acids. CDR1 MGHDK and CDR2 SYGVNS come from the germline V gene. The V segment lost 3 bases and the J segment 3 bases; nucleotides outside the gene matches: 6. In DNA form, the CDR3 reads TGTGCCAGCAGTGACGGACAGGGCCGGGACACCGGGGAGCTGTTTTTT. This sequence encodes CASSDGQGRDTGELFF.

Here the CDR3 DNA reads TGTGCCAGCAGCTTAGCGGGGGGGAACTTCTTGGGCTACACCTTC. It yields the protein CASSLAGGNFLGYTF. The chain uses TRBV7-9 and TRBJ1-2; maybe TRBD1 (5 bases). CDR1 is SEHNR and CDR2 is FQNEAQ in the germline V gene (reference sequence). Trimming stripped 0 bases from V and 8 bases from J, with 16 bases between. The length of the CDR3 is 15 residues.

The CDR3 nucleotides read TGTGCCAGCAGCCCCAGCGCGGTGGATACGCAGTATTTT. Amino acid sequence: CASSPSAVDTQYF. This chain links TRBV7-3 with TRBJ2-3, with D uncertain. Germline V gene sequence: CDR1 SGHTA, CDR2 FQGTGA. The germline V and J ends were trimmed by 5 bases and 6 bases, with 12 bases remaining between them. CDR3 size: 13 residues. The full variable domain, in which reference TRBV7-3 and TRBJ2-3 provide the parts outside the CDR3, is GAGVSQTPSNKVTEKGKYVELRCDPISGHTALYWYRQSLGQGPEFLIYFQGTGAADDSGLPNDRFFAVRPEGSVSTLKIQRTERGDSAVYLCASSPSAVDTQYFGPGTRLTVL.

The rearrangement links TRBV20-1 to TRBJ1-5; D remains unclear. The CDR3 is 13 residues long. Germline V CDR1 and CDR2: DFQATT, SNEGSKA (reference sequence). The CDR3 here is CSATRVGNQPQHF. In DNA form, the CDR3 reads TGCAGCGCCACTAGGGTGGGCAATCAGCCCCAGCATTTT.

The V gene is TRBV20-1, the J gene TRBJ1-1; D ambiguous. Between the trimmed V and J ends, which lost 0 bases and 5 bases, there was a span of 19 bases. Germline V gene lookup returns CDR1 DFQATT and CDR2 SNEGSKA (reference sequence). This CDR3 has 16 amino acids. CDR3 region: CSARDMGPQIRTEAFF. The CDR3 nucleotides are TGCAGTGCTAGAGATATGGGTCCTCAGATTCGGACTGAAGCTTTCTTT.

This clonotype was seen a few times. The J gene is TRBJ1-1, the V gene TRBV7-2; 7 bases are shared with TRBD1. CDR1 SGHTA and CDR2 FQGNSA come from the germline V gene. Losses at the gene ends were 8 bases for V and 4 bases for J; bases not matched to a gene: 7. CDR3 length equals 13 residues. In nucleotides, the CDR3 is TGTGCCAGCGTAGGGACAGCGTTCACTGAAGCTTTCTTT. Translation gives CASVGTAFTEAFF. Supplemented by reference TRBV7-2 and TRBJ1-1, the full variable domain reads GAGVSQSPSNKVTEKGKDVELRCDPISGHTALYWYRQSLGQGLEFLIYFQGNSAPDKSGLPSDRFSAERTGGSVSTLTIQRTQQEDSAVYLCASVGTAFTEAFFGQGTRLTVV.

This clonotype was seen ten or more times. V usage is TRBV12-3 or TRBV12-4 and J usage is TRBJ1-1; D remains ambiguous. The CDR3 loop spans 14 amino acids. Trimming pared 2 bases from V and 0 bases from J, leaving 7 bases between. The CDR3 spells CASSLTEMNTEAFF. Written as DNA, the CDR3 is TGTGCCAGCAGTTTAACAGAGATGAACACTGAAGCTTTCTTT.

The genes are TRBV7-9 and TRBJ2-3; 15 bases are shared with TRBD2. This CDR3 spans 17 amino acids. Per germline, CDR1 SEHNR and CDR2 FQNEAQ (reference sequence). V gave up 5 bases and J gave up 4 bases; unmatched junction bases: 7. The CDR3 is CASSRTSGRAGADTQYF. The CDR3 DNA sequence: TGTGCCAGCAGCCGGACTAGCGGGAGGGCCGGGGCAGATACGCAGTATTTT.

The rearrangement uses TRBV20-1 and TRBJ1-1, with unresolved D. CDR3 length: 14 residues. The germline V gene has CDR1 DFQATT and CDR2 SNEGSKA (reference sequence). Trimming stripped 3 bases from V and 1 base from J, with 12 bases between. The CDR3 region is CSASHSIRNTEAFF. The CDR3 DNA is TGCAGTGCTAGCCATTCTATTAGGAACACTGAAGCTTTCTTT.

The J gene is TRBJ1-5, the V gene TRBV19; D possibly corresponds to TRBD1 (5 bases). Trimming left V 6 bases short and J 2 bases short, with 20 bases between. The CDR3 runs 17 residues. Per germline, CDR1 LNHDA and CDR2 SQIVND (reference sequence). CDR3 sequence (DNA): TGTGCCAGTAGGGGGACGTCCGCGGGAAGACGCAATCAGCCCCAGCATTTT. It is translated as CASRGTSAGRRNQPQHF.

V and J are TRBV7-2 and TRBJ2-3; D may be TRBD1 or TRBD2 (5 bases each). The CDR3 is made up of 15 amino acids. The germline gives CDR1 SGHTA, CDR2 FQGNSA. Trimming pared 3 bases from V and 6 bases from J, leaving 16 bases between. CDR3 sequence: CASSLTVGRGDTQYF. The CDR3 DNA reads as TGTGCCAGCAGCTTGACAGTGGGTAGAGGGGATACGCAGTATTTT.

This clonotype was seen only a few times. This sequence joins TRBV20-1 and TRBJ2-3; TRBD2 aligns across 7 bases. After removal of 3 bases from V and 9 bases from J, the junction contained 9 bases not matched to a gene. CDR1 and CDR2 (germline): DFQATT, SNEGSKA (reference sequence). This CDR3 has 13 amino acids. The CDR3 here is CSASGGRAGTQYF. The CDR3 nucleotides are TGCAGTGCTAGTGGTGGGAGGGCCGGGACGCAGTATTTT.

The chain links TRBV5-1 to TRBJ1-5, with D possibly matching TRBD1 (6 bases). The V end lost 7 bases, the J end lost 7 bases, and 15 bases lay between the germline ends. This CDR3 comprises 13 residues. Germline V gives CDR1 SGHRS, CDR2 YFSETQ. The CDR3 sequence: CASAGEIGQPQHF. CDR3 nucleotide sequence: TGCGCCAGCGCAGGGGAAATCGGCCAGCCCCAGCATTTT. The entire variable domain, with the rest obtained from reference TRBV5-1 and TRBJ1-5, is as follows: KAGVTQTPRYLIKTRGQQVTLSCSPISGHRSVSWYQQTPGQGLQFLFEYFSETQRNKGNFPGRFSGRQFSNSRSEMNVSTLELGDSALYLCASAGEIGQPQHFGDGTRLSIL.

V usage is TRBV12-3 or TRBV12-4 and J usage is TRBJ1-2, with TRBD1 as a possible D gene (5 bases). The germline V and J ends were trimmed by 4 bases and 6 bases, with 12 bases remaining between them. This CDR3 has 13 residues. The CDR3 DNA reads TGTGCCAGCAGTTCTATAGGGGTCCATGGCTACACCTTC. It translates to CASSSIGVHGYTF.

This clonotype was seen only a few times. The rearrangement joins TRBV2 to TRBJ1-4; tentative D call: TRBD1 (6 bases). V dropped 8 bases and J dropped 7 bases, with 17 bases sitting between them. This CDR3 region has 14 residues. Per the germline V gene, CDR1 is SNHLY and CDR2 is FYNNEI. CDR3 amino acids: CASGGGEGIEKLFF. In DNA form, the CDR3 reads TGTGCCAGCGGGGGGGGCGAAGGTATTGAAAAACTGTTTTTT.

The chain is built from TRBV29-1 and TRBJ1-4; D is perhaps TRBD1 (6 bases). CDR3 size: 11 residues. The V and J ends lost 4 bases and 8 bases respectively, with 8 bases between them. Germline CDR1 SQVTM, CDR2 ANQGSEA. Here the CDR3 DNA reads TGCAGCGTTGTGGACAGAGAAAAACTGTTTTTT. This encodes CSVVDREKLFF.

V usage is TRBV20-1 and J usage is TRBJ1-2; D gene unclear. The CDR3 length is 13 residues. CDR1 and CDR2 (germline): DFQATT, SNEGSKA (reference sequence). V lost 4 bases and J lost 0, with 9 bases in between. CDR3 bases: TGCAGTGCTACCCAGAGTGCTAACTATGGCTACACCTTC. Translation gives CSATQSANYGYTF.

The genes are TRBV9 and TRBJ2-5; tentative D call: TRBD1 (6 bases). Germline CDR1 SGDLS, CDR2 YYNGEE. This CDR3 is 15 amino acids long. Trimming pared 0 bases from V and 6 bases from J, leaving 15 bases between. The DNA for the CDR3 is TGTGCCAGCAGCGTAGTTTGGGGCAGGGGAAAGACCCAGTACTTC. Translating gives CASSVVWGRGKTQYF.

The chain joins TRBV15 to TRBJ2-3; tentative D call: TRBD2 (5 bases). With 1 base removed from V and 6 bases from J, the gap between germline ends came to 11 bases. This CDR3 has 14 amino acids. Germline loops: CDR1 LNHNV, CDR2 YYDKDF (reference sequence). The CDR3 bases are TGTGCCACCAGCAGAGGAGCTAGCTCCGATACGCAGTATTTT. It translates to CATSRGASSDTQYF.

This chain connects TRBV19 to TRBJ1-2; no definite D call. The length of the CDR3 is 13 residues. Germline V gives CDR1 LNHDA, CDR2 SQIVND (reference sequence). Deletions cut 3 bases from V and 3 bases from J, with 8 bases between. This CDR3 reads CASSIGRDYGYTF. The CDR3 region has the DNA TGTGCCAGTAGTATTGGCCGGGACTATGGCTACACCTTC. Full variable domain (remainder filled in from reference TRBV19 and TRBJ1-2): DGGITQSPKYLFRKEGQNVTLSCEQNLNHDAMYWYRQDPGQGLRLIYYSQIVNDFQKGDIAEGYSVSREKKESFPLTVTSAQKNPTAFYLCASSIGRDYGYTFGSGTRLTVV.

The genes are TRBV2 and TRBJ1-1; 10 bases align to TRBD1. Germline V gene sequence: CDR1 SNHLY, CDR2 FYNNEI. This CDR3 contains 15 residues. V was clipped by 6 bases and J by 1 base; unmatched bases: 5. The CDR3 bases are TGTGCCAGCAGCGCGACAGGGGGCAAGAACACTGAAGCTTTCTTT. Translated, it gives CASSATGGKNTEAFF.

This clonotype was detected only a few times. The rearrangement uses TRBV5-1 and TRBJ2-1, with a weak D call TRBD2 (5 bases). Trimming removed 2 bases from V and 9 bases from J, with 9 bases in between. The germline CDR1 and CDR2 sequences are SGHRS and YFSETQ. The CDR3 is 12 residues long. The CDR3 reads CASSFDEGEQFF. The CDR3 nucleotides are TGCGCCAGCAGCTTCGATGAGGGTGAGCAGTTCTTC.

The chain joins TRBV5-1 to TRBJ1-1; D not certain. From germline, CDR1 is SGHRS and CDR2 YFSETQ. The CDR3 totals 14 residues. Trimming pared 0 bases from V and 7 bases from J, leaving 13 bases between. CDR3 coding DNA: TGCGCCAGCAGCTTGGGTGCAGTTGAGAATGAAGCTTTCTTT. Amino acids: CASSLGAVENEAFF.

The gene calls are TRBV10-2 and TRBJ2-1; 7 bases fit TRBD2. CDR1 WSHSY and CDR2 SAAADI come from the germline V gene. The CDR3 is 15 amino acids. J gave up 0 bases and V 4 bases, and 3 bases lay outside the gene matches. In DNA form, the CDR3 reads TGCGCCAGCAGTGCGGCTAGCGGCTCCTACAATGAGCAGTTCTTC. Its translation: CASSAASGSYNEQFF.

J is TRBJ1-5 and V is TRBV25-1, with a possible D match to TRBD1 (5 bases). Per the germline V gene, CDR1 is MGHDK and CDR2 is SYGVNS. The CDR3 runs 14 residues. The V end was cut by 5 bases, the J end by 7 bases, with 15 bases between. CDR3 sequence reads: CASSWAGIGQPQHF. In DNA, the CDR3 is TGTGCCAGCAGTTGGGCAGGGATAGGCCAGCCCCAGCATTTT.

This clonotype was recorded many times. This rearrangement joins TRBV5-8 to TRBJ2-7, with D unresolved. V lost 0 bases and J lost 0, with 13 bases in between. From germline, CDR1 is SGHTS and CDR2 YDEGEE. The CDR3 covers 16 residues. CDR3: CASSLGGPKSSYEQYF. CDR3 sequence (DNA): TGTGCCAGCAGCTTGGGAGGTCCAAAAAGCTCCTACGAGCAGTACTTC.

J is TRBJ1-4 and V is TRBV7-8; D might be TRBD1 (5 bases). V was cut by 5 bases and J by 3 bases, with 13 bases left in between. The CDR3 extends over 15 amino acids. Germline V gene sequence: CDR1 SGHVS, CDR2 FQNEAQ. CDR3 sequence reads: CASSHSQGANEKLFF. The CDR3 nucleotides read TGTGCCAGCAGCCACAGTCAGGGAGCTAATGAAAAACTGTTTTTT.

The chain carries TRBV14 and TRBJ1-6; D is uncertain. The length of the CDR3 is 15 residues. Between the trimmed V and J ends, which lost 0 bases and 7 bases, there was a span of 10 bases. Germline CDR1 and CDR2: SGHDN and FVKESK. The CDR3 DNA is TGTGCCAGCAGCCAAGATGTGGGTGGGAATTCACCCCTCCACTTT. This translates into CASSQDVGGNSPLHF.